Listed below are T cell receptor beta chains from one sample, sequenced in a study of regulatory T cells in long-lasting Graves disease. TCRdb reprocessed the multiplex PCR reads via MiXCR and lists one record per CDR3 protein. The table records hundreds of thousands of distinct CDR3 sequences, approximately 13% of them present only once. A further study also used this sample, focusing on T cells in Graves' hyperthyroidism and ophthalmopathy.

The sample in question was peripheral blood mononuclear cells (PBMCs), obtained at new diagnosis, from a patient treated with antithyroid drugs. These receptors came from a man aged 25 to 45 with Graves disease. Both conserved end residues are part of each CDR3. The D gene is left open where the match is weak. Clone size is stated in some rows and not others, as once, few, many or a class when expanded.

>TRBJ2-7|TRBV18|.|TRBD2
TGTGCCAGCTCACTCTCTAGCGGGAGCTCGCAGGAGCAGTACTTC
CASSLSSGSSQEQYF
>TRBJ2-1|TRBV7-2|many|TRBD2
TGTGCCAGCAGCTCTAGCGGGAGTGGTGAGCAGTTCTTC
CASSSSGSGEQFF
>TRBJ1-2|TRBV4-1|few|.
TGCGCCAGCAGGGGACTCGGGGGGGACTATGGCTACACCTTC
CASRGLGGDYGYTF
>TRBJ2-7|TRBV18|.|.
TGTGCCAGCTCACCACTAGCGCGCACGGCTGATACCTACGAGCAGTACTTC
CASSPLARTADTYEQYF
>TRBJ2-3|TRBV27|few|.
TGTGCCAGCAGTTCCCGCCGTAGCGTAGCTAGCACAGATACGCGGTATTTT
CASSSRRSVASTDTRYF
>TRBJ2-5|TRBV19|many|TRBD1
TGTGCCAGTAGTCCAGGGACAGGGACGTACCAAGAGACCCAGTACTTC
CASSPGTGTYQETQYF
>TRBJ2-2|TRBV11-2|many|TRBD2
TGTGCCAGCAGCTTCCTAGCGGGAGTACCCGGGGAGCTGTTTTTT
CASSFLAGVPGELFF
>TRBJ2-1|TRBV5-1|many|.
TGCGCCAGCAGCTTGGGTCAGGCAGACTACAATGAGCAGTTCTTC
CASSLGQADYNEQFF
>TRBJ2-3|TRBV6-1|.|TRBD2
TGTGCCAGCAGGCTTAGCGGGAGGGTGTGGTTTGATACGCAGTATTTT
CASRLSGRVWFDTQYF
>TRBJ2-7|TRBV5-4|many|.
TGTGCCAGCAGAATTCAGGGTAGCGAGCAGTACTTC
CASRIQGSEQYF
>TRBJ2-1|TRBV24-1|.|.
TGTGCCACCAGTGGTGCTTTCCACAATGAGCAGTTCTTC
CATSGAFHNEQFF
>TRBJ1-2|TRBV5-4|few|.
TGTGCCAGTCAAATCCAGGGGTTATATGGCTACACCTTC
CASQIQGLYGYTF
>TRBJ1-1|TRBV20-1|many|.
TGCAGTGCTACCCCGGAGCGGGGGGACACTGAAGCTTTCTTT
CSATPERGDTEAFF
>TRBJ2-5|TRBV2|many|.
TGTGCCAGCATTAAAAATCGCGGAGGGGCGGTAGGAGAGACCCAGTACTTC
CASIKNRGGAVGETQYF
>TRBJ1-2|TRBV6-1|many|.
TGTGCCAGCAGTGTGGGTCAGCTACTTAACTATGGCTACACCTTC
CASSVGQLLNYGYTF
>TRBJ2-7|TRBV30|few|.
TGTGCCTGCCAGAGACAGATCCTTACCTACGAGCAGTACTTC
CACQRQILTYEQYF
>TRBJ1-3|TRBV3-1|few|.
TGTGCCAGCAGCCAAGAACCGGTGGGAGGGGGTCCTGGAAACACCATATATTTT
CASSQEPVGGGPGNTIYF
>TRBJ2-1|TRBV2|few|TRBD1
TGTGCCAGCAGTGAGGGGGGACAGGGGGGCGAGCAGTTCTTC
CASSEGGQGGEQFF
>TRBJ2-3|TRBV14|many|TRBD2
TGTGCCAGCAGCTCCCGGACTAGTTCAACAGATACGCAGTATTTT
CASSSRTSSTDTQYF
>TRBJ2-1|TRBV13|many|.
TGTGCCAGCAGCTCAGGGGTCGTCAGTGAGCAGTTCTTC
CASSSGVVSEQFF
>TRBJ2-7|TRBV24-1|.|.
TGTGCCACCAGTGATTTGGGGAAGAGCGGCTACGAGCAGTACTTC
CATSDLGKSGYEQYF
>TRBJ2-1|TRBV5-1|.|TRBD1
TGCGCCAGCAGCTTGGAACAGGGGGCCGGCGATGAGCAGTTCTTC
CASSLEQGAGDEQFF
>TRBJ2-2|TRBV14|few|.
TGTGCCAGCAGCCAAGACCAGCGCCTCGGGGAGCTGTTTTTT
CASSQDQRLGELFF
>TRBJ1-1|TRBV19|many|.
TGTGCCAGTAGTATCAGTGTGAACACTGAAGCTTTCTTT
CASSISVNTEAFF
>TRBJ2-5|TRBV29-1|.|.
TGCAGCGTGGAAGGACGAGAAGAGACCCAGTACTTC
CSVEGREETQYF
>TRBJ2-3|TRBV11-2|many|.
TGTGCCAGCAGCAGCCTCAACACAGATACGCAGTATTTT
CASSSLNTDTQYF
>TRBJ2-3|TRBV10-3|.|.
TGTGCCATCAGTGAGTTTGAGATTGATACGCAGTATTTT
CAISEFEIDTQYF
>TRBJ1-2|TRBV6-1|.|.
TGTGCCAGCAGTGCCGGGACCGGTGGGGCCAGTAGCTTC
CASSAGTGGASSF
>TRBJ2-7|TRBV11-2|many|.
TGTGCCAGCAGCTTAGGTCCCCAAGGGTACGAGCAGTACTTC
CASSLGPQGYEQYF
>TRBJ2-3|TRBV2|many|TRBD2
TGTGCCAGCCATCGAGCGGGAGGATCAGATACGCAGTATTTT
CASHRAGGSDTQYF
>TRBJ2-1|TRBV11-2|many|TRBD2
TGTGCCAGCAGCTTGCAACTAGCGGGAGTCTACAATGAGCAGTTCTTC
CASSLQLAGVYNEQFF
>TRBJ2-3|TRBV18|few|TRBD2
TGTGCCAGCTCACCGACGCCGGGACTAGGTACAGATACGCAGTATTTT
CASSPTPGLGTDTQYF
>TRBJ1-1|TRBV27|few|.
TGTGCCAGCAGTTCGTTCGGGGCGGGGAACACTGAAGCTTTCTTT
CASSSFGAGNTEAFF
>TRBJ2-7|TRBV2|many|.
TGTGCCAGCGGGGGAAATTACGAGCAGTACTTC
CASGGNYEQYF
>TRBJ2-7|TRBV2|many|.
TGTGCCAGCAGTGAACTAGCCTACGAGCAGTACTTC
CASSELAYEQYF
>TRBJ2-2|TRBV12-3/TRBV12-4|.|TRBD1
TGTGCCAGCAGACCTCGCCCCACCGGGACAGGAAGCACCGGGGAGCTGTTTTTT
CASRPRPTGTGSTGELFF
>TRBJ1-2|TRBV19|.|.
TGTGCCAGAAACAGTTATAATAACTATGGCTACACCTTC
CARNSYNNYGYTF
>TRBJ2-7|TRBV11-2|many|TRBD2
TGTGCCAGCGGCTGGTCTAGCGGCCTTTCGGACGAGCAGTACTTC
CASGWSSGLSDEQYF
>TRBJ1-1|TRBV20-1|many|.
TGCAGTGCTAGAGATGGGGGGCTAACTGAAGCTTTCTTT
CSARDGGLTEAFF
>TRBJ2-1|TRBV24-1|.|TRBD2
TGTGCCACCAGGACCTCCGGGACTAGCGGGAGTGAACCCTACAATGAGCAGTTCTTC
CATRTSGTSGSEPYNEQFF
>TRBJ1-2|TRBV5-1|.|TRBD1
TGCGCCAGCAGCTTGGCCCGGGACAGGGGGGACTATGGCTACACCTTC
CASSLARDRGDYGYTF
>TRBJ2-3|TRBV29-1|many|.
TGCAGCGTTGAAGACCCCGGTGGAGGGCGGAAGACCTTTGGGGATACGCAGTATTTT
CSVEDPGGGRKTFGDTQYF
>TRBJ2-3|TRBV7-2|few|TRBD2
TGTGCCAGCAGCTTAGGGCTAGCGGGAGCGGGAGATACGCAGTATTTT
CASSLGLAGAGDTQYF
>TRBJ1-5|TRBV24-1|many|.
TGTGCCACCAGTAATAGCAATCAGCCCCAGCATTTT
CATSNSNQPQHF
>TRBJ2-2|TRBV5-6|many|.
TGTGCCAGCAGCTTGGGAGTGGGACACCCGAACACCGGGGAGCTGTTTTTT
CASSLGVGHPNTGELFF
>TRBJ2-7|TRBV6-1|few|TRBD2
TGTGCCAGCAGCTACCCCGGGAAGAGCGGGAGCTACGAGCAGTACTTC
CASSYPGKSGSYEQYF
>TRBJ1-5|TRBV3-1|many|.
TGTGCCAGCAGCCAAGATCTCGGCCCCCTTCGGTCCCAGCATTTT
CASSQDLGPLRSQHF
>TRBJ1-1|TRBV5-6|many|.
TGTGCCAGCAGCTCAGAATGGGGGCGGGACACTGAAGCTTTCTTT
CASSSEWGRDTEAFF
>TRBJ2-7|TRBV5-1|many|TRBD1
TGCGCCAGCAGCTTGGAGGGACAGGGGCGGGAGCAGTACTTC
CASSLEGQGREQYF
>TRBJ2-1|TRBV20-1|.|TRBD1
TGCAGTGCCAACCCCGGGACAGGGGACTACGAGCAGTTCTTC
CSANPGTGDYEQFF
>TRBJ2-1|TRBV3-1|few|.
TGTGCCAGCAGCGACACCCCTACCCCTGGTCAAAGGCAGTTCTTC
CASSDTPTPGQRQFF
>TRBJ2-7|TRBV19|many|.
TGTGCCAGTAGCCGCGGCGGGACACCCCCCGGCGAGCAGTACTTC
CASSRGGTPPGEQYF
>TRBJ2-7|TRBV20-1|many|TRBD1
TGCAGTGCTAGAGGGGACAGGGGGCACAACGAGCAGTACTTC
CSARGDRGHNEQYF
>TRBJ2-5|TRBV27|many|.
TGTGCCAGCAGTTTATCACAGTACCAAGAGACCCAGTACTTC
CASSLSQYQETQYF
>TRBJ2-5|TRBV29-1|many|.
TGCAGCGTGGGGGGTCTCCGGGGGCAGGAGACCCAGTACTTC
CSVGGLRGQETQYF
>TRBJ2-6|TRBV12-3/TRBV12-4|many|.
TGTGCCAGCACCCACCGTAGCTCTGGGGCCAACGTCCTGACTTTC
CASTHRSSGANVLTF
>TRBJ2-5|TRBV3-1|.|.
TGTGCCTGCCAGGAGGGGGCCGGAGAGACCCAGTACTTC
CACQEGAGETQYF